A selection of T cell receptor beta chains follows, all from one sample in a study of blood T cells in healthy people across ages. TCRdb fed the 5' RACE reads into MiXCR, producing one record per CDR3 protein. In the table there are hundreds of thousands of distinct CDR3 sequences, approximately 53% of which are singletons. Sequenced input: blood. These receptors were taken from a man between 35 and 55 years old in good health. Each CDR3 is given with its conserved first and last residue.

v_call: TRBV27
cdr3_aa: CASSRSNGGAWEQFF

v_call: TRBV29-1
cdr3_aa: CSVGTGGNSPLHF

v_call: TRBV12-3/TRBV12-4
cdr3_aa: CASSLRTGVNEQYF

v_call: TRBV7-2
cdr3_aa: CASSLPRETPLGYEQYF

v_call: TRBV6-2/TRBV6-3
cdr3_aa: CAGSLRDRQWYGYTF

v_call: TRBV11-2
cdr3_aa: CASSLDRPRGEGYTF

v_call: TRBV20-1
cdr3_aa: CSAYKVEAGHNEQFF

v_call: TRBV4-2
cdr3_aa: CASSPPGRDEQFF

v_call: TRBV20-1
cdr3_aa: CSASELVHRTDTQYF

v_call: TRBV7-2
cdr3_aa: CASSLAGTSANEQYF

v_call: TRBV20-1
cdr3_aa: CSADGLADNEQYF

v_call: TRBV14
cdr3_aa: CASSPHDRDYGYTF

v_call: TRBV28
cdr3_aa: CASSMSRTPYEQYF

v_call: TRBV2
cdr3_aa: CASYDLNGYTF

v_call: TRBV20-1
cdr3_aa: CSASPRTGGYEQYF

v_call: TRBV6-6
cdr3_aa: CASLTPGNTEAFF

v_call: TRBV14
cdr3_aa: CATGPSGANVLTF

v_call: TRBV4-1
cdr3_aa: CASSRQAGEQYF

v_call: TRBV19
cdr3_aa: CASSISPDTQYF

v_call: TRBV19
cdr3_aa: CASNRDRISKGANVLTF

v_call: TRBV14
cdr3_aa: CASSQSLVETQYF

v_call: TRBV20-1
cdr3_aa: CSARGARGAGVSDEQYF

v_call: TRBV2
cdr3_aa: CASSEVGTSADNEQFF

v_call: TRBV7-3
cdr3_aa: CASSSSGTGYQETQYF

v_call: TRBV25-1
cdr3_aa: CASSGTEGQETQYF

v_call: TRBV3-1
cdr3_aa: CASSQPRTGPNTEAFF

v_call: TRBV7-8
cdr3_aa: CASSLDPDSTNEKLFF

v_call: TRBV9
cdr3_aa: CASSVGSRDNEQFF

v_call: TRBV20-1
cdr3_aa: CSASTTGGHQPQHF

v_call: TRBV5-6
cdr3_aa: CASSPTFLSEQFF

v_call: TRBV7-7
cdr3_aa: CASSPGTSETQYF

v_call: TRBV29-1
cdr3_aa: CSVGGGQGPGETQYF

v_call: TRBV28
cdr3_aa: CASSLGSAGTDTQYF

v_call: TRBV24-1
cdr3_aa: CATSDRGTDTQYF

v_call: TRBV20-1
cdr3_aa: CSERGRETQYF

v_call: TRBV27
cdr3_aa: CASSPWYGDTQYF

v_call: TRBV24-1
cdr3_aa: CATSDAGTGDQPQHF

v_call: TRBV28
cdr3_aa: CASSYPLAPDNSPLHF

v_call: TRBV6-5
cdr3_aa: CASSDSGDYGYTF

v_call: TRBV9
cdr3_aa: CAPPNGSVYPDTQYF

v_call: TRBV6-1
cdr3_aa: CASSEYGAGEKLFF

v_call: TRBV4-3
cdr3_aa: CASSQELAQREPPDTQYF

v_call: TRBV3-1
cdr3_aa: CASHGTAASTDTQYF

v_call: TRBV7-2
cdr3_aa: CASSLGDRGGGYTF

v_call: TRBV14
cdr3_aa: CASSQDYRAGLKTQYF

v_call: TRBV28
cdr3_aa: CASRRGQGFYEQYF

v_call: TRBV7-3
cdr3_aa: CASSSTGGSGANVLTF

v_call: TRBV3-1
cdr3_aa: CASSHKGGDRQYF

v_call: TRBV4-3
cdr3_aa: CASSQVVQNHNEQFF

v_call: TRBV25-1
cdr3_aa: CASGLADSTDTQYF